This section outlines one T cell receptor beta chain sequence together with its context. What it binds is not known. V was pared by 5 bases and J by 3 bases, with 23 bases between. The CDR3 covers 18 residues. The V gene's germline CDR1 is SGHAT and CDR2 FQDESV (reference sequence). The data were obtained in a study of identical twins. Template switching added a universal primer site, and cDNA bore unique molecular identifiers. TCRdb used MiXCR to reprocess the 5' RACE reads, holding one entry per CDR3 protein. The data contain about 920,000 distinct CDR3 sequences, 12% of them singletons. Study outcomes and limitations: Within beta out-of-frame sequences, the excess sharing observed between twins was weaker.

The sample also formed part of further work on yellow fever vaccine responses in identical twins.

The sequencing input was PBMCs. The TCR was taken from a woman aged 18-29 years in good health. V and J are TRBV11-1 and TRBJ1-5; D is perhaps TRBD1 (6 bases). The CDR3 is CASSLMTGDKTPNQPQHF. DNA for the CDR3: TGTGCCAGCAGCCTGATGACAGGAGACAAAACCCCCAATCAGCCCCAGCATTTT.